Presented here are 32 T cell receptor beta chains from one specimen sequenced in a study of T cell clonality in common variable immunodeficiency (dated by TCRdb to about 2015). The library was produced with the immunoSEQ multiplex PCR assay. Sourced from immuneACCESS, this table was stored by TCRdb with only in-frame sequences that have V and J called. A share of the clones is absent; for the studies checked, an unresolved V gene accounts for under half, and the remainder has no known explanation. This sample contains 40,000 to 50,000 clones, none of which is a singleton. About 6% of the sample goes to the ten largest clones. Material for sequencing was peripheral blood mononuclear cells. The receptors here all came from a person aged 18 to 75 in good health.

This clone was recorded at least ten times. The read stops 3 residues short of the end of the CDR3; the missing end is completed from the germline J gene. The chain employs TRBV30 and TRBJ1-1; D perhaps matches TRBD1 (5 bases). In germline, CDR1 is GTSNPN, CDR2 SVGIG (reference sequence). CDR3 size: 13 residues. V lost 2 bases and J 5 bases, leaving 12 bases between the germline ends. Partial CDR3 DNA: TGTGCCTGGAGTATTGGAGGGGTTACTGAA. Translating it yields CAWSIGGVTE. The full CDR3 sequence reads CAWSIGGVTEAFF.

This clone was observed many times. The CDR3 goes on 3 residues after the read ends, and that part is filled in from the germline J gene. Other nucleotide sequences from this sample produce the same CDR3. The V and J genes are TRBV5-1 and TRBJ2-7, with D perhaps TRBD2 (6 bases). The CDR3 has 13 residues. CDR1 is SGHRS and CDR2 is YFSETQ in the germline V gene. With 2 bases removed from V and 2 bases from J, the gap between germline ends came to 8 bases. Incomplete CDR3 DNA: TGCGCCAGCAGCTTAGGCGGGACCTACGAG. Amino acids: CASSLGGTYE. The complete CDR3 protein is CASSLGGTYEQYF.

This clone was detected many times. The sequenced fragment ends 3 residues before the CDR3 boundary, so the rest is inferred from the germline J gene. J is TRBJ2-2 and V is TRBV5-1, with TRBD1 matching 7 bases. The CDR3 totals 13 residues. The junction had 3 bases not matched to a gene; V was cut back by 9 bases and J by 1 base. The germline CDR1 and CDR2 sequences are SGHRS and YFSETQ. CDR3 protein: CATSGGNTGELFF. The covered CDR3 bases are TGCGCCACCTCAGGGGGGAACACCGGGGAG.

This clone was seen at least ten times. Sequencing ends 3 residues short of the CDR3 end; the germline J gene provides the rest. The chain links TRBV20-1 to TRBJ2-1, with 11 bases that match TRBD1. The CDR3 runs 17 residues. Looked up from germline, CDR1 is DFQATT and CDR2 is SNEGSKA (reference sequence). V was clipped by 0 bases and J by 8 bases; unmatched bases: 12. Incomplete CDR3 DNA: TGCAGTGCTAGAGATGTCCTAAGGACAGGGGGCCGGGATGAG. It specifies CSARDVLRTGGRDE. The full CDR3 sequence reads CSARDVLRTGGRDEQFF.

This clone was recorded many times. The CDR3 reads CATSPGGSINEQFF. CDR3 DNA, as far as it was read: TGTGCCACCAGTCCGGGGGGGTCCATAAATGAG. The rearrangement uses TRBV24-1 and TRBJ2-1; 8 nucleotides line up with TRBD2. The read terminates 3 residues ahead of where the CDR3 ends, so the germline J gene completes it. V was pared by 6 bases and J by 7 bases, with 7 bases of the junction left unmatched. CDR1 and CDR2 (germline): KGHDR, SFDVKD. The CDR3 covers 14 residues.

Note on this clone: The CDR3 extends 3 residues past the end of the read, so its final part is completed from the germline J gene. The V call is TRBV18, the J call TRBJ1-2; no definite D call. The V gene lost 5 bases and the J gene lost 2 bases, with 9 bases spanning the gap. The CDR3 runs to 13 residues. Germline loops: CDR1 KGHSH, CDR2 LQKENI. The CDR3 spells CASSVHENYGYTF. Partial CDR3 DNA: TGTGCCAGCTCAGTACATGAGAACTATGGC.

This clone was detected many times. Coverage ceases 3 residues before the CDR3 finishes, and the germline J gene fills in the end. V gene TRBV5-1 combines with J gene TRBJ1-1, with 7 positions matching TRBD1. Germline V gives CDR1 SGHRS, CDR2 YFSETQ. This CDR3 spans 13 amino acids. The V and J ends lost 8 bases and 3 bases, in that order; junction bases with no gene match: 7. Incomplete CDR3 DNA: TGCGCCAGTCACGACAGGGTATACACTGAA. It specifies CASHDRVYTE. The whole CDR3 region reads CASHDRVYTEAFF.

This clone has ten or more counts. The read terminates 3 residues before the CDR3 end, so the remaining end is supplied by the germline J gene. J is TRBJ2-5 and V is TRBV27; 9 bases map to TRBD2. The V and J ends lost 3 bases and 7 bases, in that order; junction bases with no gene match: 9. The CDR3 has 15 residues. Germline V gives CDR1 MNHEY, CDR2 SMNVEV (reference sequence). This chain's CDR3 is CASSLKRGAHSTQYF. The covered CDR3 bases are TGTGCCAGCAGTTTGAAGCGGGGGGCCCATTCGACC.

This clone appeared many times. The read ends 3 residues before the CDR3 terminus; that terminus is restored from the germline J gene. The rearrangement uses TRBV18 and TRBJ2-7; 8 bases are a match to TRBD1. Looked up from germline, CDR1 is KGHSH and CDR2 is LQKENI. The CDR3 is 17 amino acids. V trimming: 3 bases; J trimming: 0 bases; junction bases outside the gene matches: 10. This chain's CDR3 is CASSPQRTGRISYEQYF. The CDR3 bases that were read are TGTGCCAGCTCACCGCAAAGGACAGGGAGGATCTCCTACGAG.

A word on this clone: The read ends 3 residues shy of where the CDR3 ends; the end is completed using the germline J gene. The chain links TRBV20-1 to TRBJ1-3; D is unclear. Between the trimmed V and J ends, which lost 0 bases and 4 bases, there was a span of 4 bases. The CDR3 is 12 residues long. Germline assignment: CDR1 DFQATT and CDR2 SNEGSKA (reference sequence). The CDR3 bases that were read are TGCAGTGCTAGAGAACAGGGAAACACC. Translating it yields CSAREQGNT. In full, the CDR3 is CSAREQGNTIYF.

There are many counts of this clone. The missing CDR3 end, 3 residues past where the read stops, is filled in from the germline J gene. This chain uses TRBV30 with TRBJ2-7, with 7 bases lining up with TRBD2. V was clipped by 2 bases and J by 2 bases; unmatched bases: 3. Germline V gene sequence: CDR1 GTSNPN, CDR2 SVGIG (reference sequence). The CDR3 contains 13 residues. The covered CDR3 bases are TGTGCCTGGAGTCCTCGGGGGGCCTACGAG. Its protein product is CAWSPRGAYE. The full CDR3 reads CAWSPRGAYEQYF. Complete variable domain (other parts from reference TRBV30 and TRBJ2-7): SQTIHQWPATLVQPVGSPLSLECTVEGTSNPNLYWYRQAAGRGLQLLFYSVGIGQISSEVPQNLSASRPQDRQFILSSKKLLLSDSGFYLCAWSPRGAYEQYFGPGTRLTVT.

This clone was seen repeatedly, ten times or more. The read finishes 3 residues shy of the CDR3 end, and the germline J gene is used to complete it. V usage is TRBV5-8 and J usage is TRBJ2-3; 8 bases are a match to TRBD2. V was clipped by 9 bases and J by 2 bases; unmatched bases: 11. CDR3 length: 15 amino acids. Germline values: CDR1 SGHTS, CDR2 YDEGEE. CDR3 sequence: CAITGGGLHTDTQYF. Partial CDR3 DNA: TGTGCCATCACGGGCGGGGGGTTACACACAGATACG.

There are many counts of this clone. The CDR3 end falls 3 residues outside the read, so it is completed with the germline J gene. This rearrangement joins TRBV5-1 to TRBJ2-1; the match to TRBD1 covers 8 bases. The ends lost 0 bases at V and 9 bases at J; junction bases unmatched: 8. CDR1 and CDR2 (germline): SGHRS, YFSETQ. The length of the CDR3 is 15 residues. The CDR3 spells CASSLDRGSVGEQFF. The CDR3 bases that were read are TGCGCCAGCAGCTTGGACAGGGGGTCGGTGGGTGAG.

There are many counts of this clone. The CDR3 extends 3 residues past the end of the read, so its final part is completed from the germline J gene. V and J are TRBV7-2 and TRBJ2-2; D is possibly TRBD2 (6 bases). The CDR3 covers 14 residues. Germline values: CDR1 SGHTA, CDR2 FQGNSA. Trimming stripped 4 bases from V and 5 bases from J, with 11 bases between. The CDR3 here is CASSWDSGTGELFF. The CDR3 bases that were read are TGTGCCAGCAGCTGGGACTCTGGAACCGGGGAG.

This clone was recorded many times. The read falls 3 residues short of the CDR3 end, and the missing part is taken from the germline J gene. The rearrangement uses TRBV7-8 and TRBJ2-2; possible D gene TRBD1, 5 bases. Trimming left V 1 base short and J 1 base short, with 7 bases between. This CDR3 is built from 15 residues. Germline lookup yields CDR1 SGHVS and CDR2 FQNEAQ. CDR3: CASSLVQGNTGELFF. The sequenced part of the CDR3 DNA is TGTGCCAGCAGCTTAGTTCAGGGGAACACCGGGGAG. Full variable domain (rest looked up from reference TRBV7-8 and TRBJ2-2): GAGVSQSPRYKVAKRGQDVALRCDPISGHVSLFWYQQALGQGPEFLTYFQNEAQLDKSGLPSDRFFAERPEGSVSTLKIQRTQQEDSAVYLCASSLVQGNTGELFFGEGSRLTVL.

This clone appeared many times. The read halts 3 residues ahead of the CDR3 end, with the missing end drawn from the germline J gene. The genes are TRBV20-1 and TRBJ2-3; 8 bases are shared with TRBD2. Germline V gene data show CDR1 as DFQATT and CDR2 as SNEGSKA (reference sequence). The CDR3 loop spans 16 amino acids. Trimming cost V 3 bases and J 4 bases; bases outside gene matches: 12. The sequenced CDR3 bases are TGCAGTGCTAGCCCGGTTTTTAGCGGGGAGGCAGATACG. It specifies CSASPVFSGEADT. In full, the CDR3 reads CSASPVFSGEADTQYF.

This clone was observed many times. The CDR3 end lies 3 residues beyond the end of the read and is filled in from the germline J gene. The chain joins TRBV20-1 to TRBJ2-5; possibly TRBD1 for D (5 bases). The CDR3 covers 14 residues. Germline CDR1 is DFQATT and CDR2 is SNEGSKA (reference sequence). V shed 1 base and J shed 2 bases, with 11 bases lying between them. The DNA read from the CDR3 is TGCAGTGCTAGAGTTATGACAGATCAAGAGACC. It specifies CSARVMTDQET. The entire CDR3 sequence reads CSARVMTDQETQYF.

This clone was counted many times. The read terminates 3 residues before the CDR3 end, so the remaining end is supplied by the germline J gene. The rearrangement joins TRBV6-2 or TRBV6-3 to TRBJ2-4; TRBD1 aligns across 8 bases. The V and J ends lost 3 bases and 8 bases, in that order; junction bases with no gene match: 15. The CDR3 consists of 17 residues. The V gene's germline CDR1 is MNHEY and CDR2 SVGEGT. CDR3: CASSYRQGAMSGDIQYF. The sequenced CDR3 bases are TGTGCCAGCAGTTATCGGCAGGGGGCGATGTCGGGGGACATT.

There are many counts of this clone. The DNA read from the CDR3 is TGTGCCAGCAGTGACGCCGGGACAGGGGGTGCCGAG. Its translation is CASSDAGTGGAE. In full, the CDR3 is CASSDAGTGGAEQYF. The rearrangement joins TRBV28 to TRBJ2-7; 11 positions agree with TRBD1. With the read ending 3 residues before the CDR3 end, the germline J gene is used to fill in that end. The CDR3 spans 15 residues. CDR1 is MDHEN, CDR2 SYDVKM, per germline. V trimming: 5 bases; J trimming: 6 bases; junction bases outside the gene matches: 9.

This clone occurred many times. The CDR3 goes on 3 residues after the read ends, and that part is filled in from the germline J gene. The rearrangement joins TRBV20-1 to TRBJ1-2, with unresolved D. The CDR3 has 13 residues. Germline V gene sequence: CDR1 DFQATT, CDR2 SNEGSKA (reference sequence). The CDR3 protein is CRGAGGDNYGYTF. Incomplete CDR3 DNA: TGCAGGGGCGCGGGAGGCGACAACTATGGC.

This clone was seen at least ten times. The CDR3 sequence is CASNDRGQGYGYTF. CDR3 bases read: TGTGCCAGTAACGACCGGGGACAGGGCTATGGC. The V call is TRBV19, the J call TRBJ1-2; 9 bases align to TRBD1. Sequencing ends 3 residues short of the CDR3 end; the germline J gene provides the rest. This CDR3 has 14 residues. Trimming removed 7 bases from V and 4 bases from J; junction bases left unmatched: 7. The germline gives CDR1 LNHDA, CDR2 SQIVND (reference sequence).

This clone showed up many times. The observed sequence ends 3 residues before the CDR3 terminus, with the missing tail filled in from the germline J gene. This chain uses TRBV20-1 with TRBJ2-4, with a possible D match to TRBD2 (5 bases). The CDR3 consists of 15 residues. Germline V gene lookup returns CDR1 DFQATT and CDR2 SNEGSKA (reference sequence). The ends were cut back, 2 bases at V and 0 bases at J, with 11 bases in the middle. The CDR3: CSARPSGVAKNIQYF. The covered CDR3 bases are TGCAGTGCTAGACCTTCCGGGGTAGCCAAAAACATT.

This clone was found many times. With the read ending 3 residues before the CDR3 end, the germline J gene is used to fill in that end. The rearrangement joins TRBV30 to TRBJ2-1; no reliable D call. The CDR3 loop spans 13 amino acids. Between the trimmed V and J ends, which lost 0 bases and 8 bases, there was a span of 11 bases. The germline V gene has CDR1 GTSNPN and CDR2 SVGIG (reference sequence). This CDR3 is CAWSVVRNDEQFF. CDR3 DNA, as far as it was read: TGTGCCTGGAGTGTGGTCAGGAACGATGAG.

A remark on this clone: This could be a read error, since a much larger clone is one nucleotide away. The read halts 3 residues ahead of the CDR3 end, with the missing end drawn from the germline J gene. The chain employs TRBV2 and TRBJ2-3; TRBD1 matches 8 bases. The CDR3 sequence is 15 residues long. The V gene's germline CDR1 is SNHLY and CDR2 FYNNEI. CDR3 sequence: CASRVEAGGGQPQYF. CDR3 DNA (partial): TGTGCCAGCAGGGTGGAGGCAGGGGGCGGCCAGCCG.

This clone was detected a few times. The CDR3 goes on 3 residues after the read ends, and that part is filled in from the germline J gene. The chain couples TRBV20-1 to TRBJ2-1; 10 bases agree with TRBD2. Germline assignment: CDR1 DFQATT and CDR2 SNEGSKA (reference sequence). The CDR3 has 14 amino acids. With V trimmed by 4 bases and J by 4 bases, 4 bases remained unmatched. The CDR3 bases that were read are TGCAGTGCTAAAATTAGCGGGGGGTACAATGAG. This translates into CSAKISGGYNE. The whole CDR3 protein reads CSAKISGGYNEQFF.

This clone was counted many times. Sequencing ends 3 residues short of the CDR3 end; the germline J gene provides the rest. This chain links TRBV5-6 with TRBJ2-6; D not certain. The CDR3 sequence is 13 residues long. V was pared by 4 bases and J by 2 bases, with 4 bases between. CDR1 and CDR2 (germline): SGHDT, YYEEEE. The DNA read from the CDR3 is TGTGCCAGCAGCGGCACTGGGGCCAACGTC. The encoded protein is CASSGTGANV. The full CDR3 is CASSGTGANVLTF.

This clone was detected many times. The sequenced fragment ends 3 residues before the CDR3 boundary, so the rest is inferred from the germline J gene. The chain is built from TRBV3-1 (or the pseudogene TRBV3-2) and TRBJ2-3; 7 bases agree with TRBD1. The CDR3 covers 16 residues. V shed 4 bases and J 1 base; nucleotides not matched to a gene: 8. CDR1 is LGHDT and CDR2 is YNNKEL in the germline V gene (reference sequence). The CDR3 bases that were read are TGTGCCAGCAGCCTGGGAGACAGGGTGGGCACAGATACG. Its protein is CASSLGDRVGTDT. The entire CDR3 protein reads CASSLGDRVGTDTQYF.

Concerning this clone itself: The read falls 3 residues short of the CDR3 end, and the missing part is taken from the germline J gene. This chain uses TRBV10-2 with TRBJ1-4, with 7 bases identical to TRBD1. CDR1 and CDR2 (germline): WSHSY, SAAADI. The junction had 7 bases not matched to a gene; V was cut back by 7 bases and J by 8 bases. This CDR3 contains 13 residues. The CDR3 reads CASTLTGREKLFF. CDR3 DNA (partial): TGCGCCAGCACCCTGACAGGGAGAGAAAAA.

This clone was recorded many times. The read comes to an end 3 residues before the CDR3 does, leaving the germline J gene to fill in the end. This chain links TRBV30 with TRBJ1-5; D might be TRBD1 (5 bases). The CDR3 covers 13 residues. Germline V gene data show CDR1 as GTSNPN and CDR2 as SVGIG (reference sequence). Deletions cut 2 bases from V and 2 bases from J, with 7 bases between. The sequenced part of the CDR3 DNA is TGTGCCTGGAGTAGCAGGGGCAATCAGCCC. Translated, it gives CAWSSRGNQP. Given in full, the CDR3 is CAWSSRGNQPQHF.

This clone was seen more than once but under ten times. Read data end 3 residues before the CDR3 end; the end is taken from the germline J gene. The rearrangement links TRBV7-2 to TRBJ2-2; D gene ambiguous. CDR3 length: 15 residues. Germline V gene data show CDR1 as SGHTA and CDR2 as FQGNSA. CDR3 sequence reads: CASSPSRATNEKLFF. The CDR3 DNA, read in part, is TGTGCCAGCAGCCCCAGCAGAGCAACTAATGAAAAG.

Concerning this clone: The read finishes 3 residues shy of the CDR3 end, and the germline J gene is used to complete it. This chain connects TRBV6-2 or TRBV6-3 to TRBJ2-2; tentative D call: TRBD1 (6 bases). CDR1 and CDR2 (germline): MNHEY, SVGEGT. The CDR3 contains 15 residues. The DNA read from the CDR3 is TGTGCCAGCAGGGACAGTTTCTCTGGGGCCAACGTG. Residues: CASRDSFSGANV. The complete CDR3 protein is CASRDSFSGANVLFF.

This clone has ten or more counts. The read gets to within 3 residues of the CDR3 end, and the germline J gene fills in the rest. The rearrangement links TRBV19 to TRBJ1-6; weak D call: TRBD1 (6 bases). Per the germline V gene, CDR1 is LNHDA and CDR2 is SQIVND (reference sequence). The CDR3 runs to 17 residues. Trimming left V 3 bases short and J 0 bases short, with 12 bases between. CDR3: CASSMRTAFSYNSPLHF. The sequenced CDR3 bases are TGTGCCAGTAGTATGAGGACAGCCTTCTCCTATAATTCACCC.